A single T cell receptor beta chain is shown here with its context. Original handling: Reference gene primer amplification in the assay estimated nucleated cell counts. TCRdb's copy holds only in-frame clones and misses some; the assay was immunoSEQ multiplex PCR. The D gene and trimming were derived from the DNA, and the V and J assignments and clone size from that table. The sample records 300,000 to 350,000 clones, 70% to 90% being singletons. This sample stems from a study of blood T cell repertoires in COVID-19. Study-level background: PBMCs, B-cell-depleted T cells, or T cells provided the cDNA or gDNA that made up the material.

The participants were between about 18 and 90 years old and came from 24 US areas. Clinical history as reported by participants underpinned cohort assignment. CDR1 is SGHRS, CDR2 YFSETQ, per germline. CDR3 length: 14 residues. V lost 4 bases to trimming and J lost 9 bases, with 19 bases between them. The receptor's source is a young man who had recovered from COVID-19. Sequenced material: PBMCs or T cells enriched from blood (not recorded which). The chain employs TRBV5-1 and TRBJ1-1, with D maybe TRBD1 (6 bases). The CDR3 region is CASSRIGGREKAFF. Here the CDR3 DNA reads TGCGCCAGCAGCCGGATTGGGGGCAGGGAAAAAGCTTTCTTT.